The sequence of this T cell receptor beta chain was determined in a study of control samples from healthy donors and cancer patients. The germline gives CDR1 SGHNT, CDR2 YYREEE (reference sequence). V lost 0 bases, J lost 3 bases, and 5 bases stayed unmatched. The CDR3 loop spans 15 amino acids. This clone appeared a single time. The repertoire was sequenced with immunoSEQ multiplex PCR; TCRdb's copy has only in-frame clones and lacks some. The sample lists 200,000 to 250,000 clones, roughly 94% occurring once. The clonotype comes from a man aged 45-65 years in good health. Sequenced sample: blood. The genes are TRBV5-4 and TRBJ1-2; 7 bases fit TRBD1. CDR3 nucleotides: TGTGCCAGCAGCTTGGTTGGAGGGGGCGACTATGGCTACACCTTC. It translates to CASSLVGGGDYGYTF.